The source of this TCR beta chain is a study of Ad26.COV2.S vaccination and SARS-CoV-2 variants. Study as a whole: The authors gave Ad26.COV2.S intramuscularly, either once or twice 56 days apart.

Some clones are missing from TCRdb's copy, which holds only in-frame ones; the method was immunoSEQ multiplex PCR. The sample has approximately 420,000 clones; roughly 90% are singletons. The treatment is: around 19 received Ad26.COV2.S at low or high dose, single or two shots; a few received placebo; per-sample allocation not given. Sampling happened 63 days after the first vaccine or placebo injection. Germline V gives CDR1 LNHDA, CDR2 SQIVND (reference sequence). Trimming removed 10 bases at V and 1 base at J, with 19 bases between. CDR3 length: 16 residues. V gene TRBV19 combines with J gene TRBJ2-2, with D perhaps assigned TRBD1 or TRBD2 (5 bases each). The sequences come from peripheral blood, collected in a trial of Ad26.COV2.S vaccine versus placebo. This receptor was taken from a person aged 18-60 years who received the Ad26.COV2.S COVID-19 vaccine or a placebo. The CDR3 DNA sequence: TGTGCCACTCGAGTTGGGGACGGCCTGAACACCGGGGAGCTGTTTTTT. As protein: CATRVGDGLNTGELFF. Variable domain in full (rest from reference TRBV19 and TRBJ2-2): DGGITQSPKYLFRKEGQNVTLSCEQNLNHDAMYWYRQDPGQGLRLIYYSQIVNDFQKGDIAEGYSVSREKKESFPLTVTSAQKNPTAFYLCATRVGDGLNTGELFFGEGSRLTVL.